A selection of T cell receptor beta chains follows, all from one sample in a study of shared clonotypes between healthy human individuals. Data came from immunoSEQ multiplex PCR; TCRdb stores just in-frame clones and leaves some out. The sample comprises 2,100,000 or so clones, 90% to 96% of which are singletons, and 0.1% to 0.15% rests with the top ten. Sample: naive CD4+ T cells sorted from blood. All receptors come from a man aged 18 to 29 in good health. Both conserved end residues are part of each CDR3. Each record gives: D gene, V gene, clone size, J gene, CDR3 DNA, CDR3 protein. D genes are given only for firm matches. Clone sizes are given selectively: once, few, many, or a class where the clone is expanded.

d_gene: TRBD2
v_gene: TRBV19
abundance: .
j_gene: TRBJ2-3
CDR3nt: TGTGCCAGTAGTACCCTAGCGGCCCTTGGCACAGATACGCAGTATTTT
CDR3aa: CASSTLAALGTDTQYF

d_gene: .
v_gene: TRBV9
abundance: .
j_gene: TRBJ1-5
CDR3nt: TGTGCCAGCAGCGTAGGCGAGGAGCCCTATCCCTATAGCAATCAGCCCCAGCATTTT
CDR3aa: CASSVGEEPYPYSNQPQHF

d_gene: TRBD1
v_gene: TRBV6-5
abundance: .
j_gene: TRBJ2-7
CDR3nt: TGTGCCAGCAGCCCGCCCGGGACAGGATCCTACGAGCAGTACTTC
CDR3aa: CASSPPGTGSYEQYF

d_gene: .
v_gene: TRBV2
abundance: once
j_gene: TRBJ2-2
CDR3nt: TGTGCCAGCAGTGGTAGCAGAAACACCGGGGAGCTGTTTTTT
CDR3aa: CASSGSRNTGELFF

d_gene: .
v_gene: TRBV2
abundance: .
j_gene: TRBJ1-1
CDR3nt: TGTGCCAGCACCACCTCTGAAGCTCTCTTT
CDR3aa: CASTTSEALF

d_gene: TRBD1
v_gene: TRBV30
abundance: .
j_gene: TRBJ1-2
CDR3nt: TGTGCCTGGGGGGACAGGGGATTGAGTGGCTACACCTTC
CDR3aa: CAWGDRGLSGYTF

d_gene: .
v_gene: TRBV25-1
abundance: .
j_gene: TRBJ2-1
CDR3nt: TGTGCCAGCAAGGCGGGGCCCTCTACAATGATGCAGTTCTTC
CDR3aa: CASKAGPSTMMQFF

d_gene: .
v_gene: TRBV30
abundance: .
j_gene: TRBJ2-1
CDR3nt: TGTGCCTGGAGTGCACGCGGGCGGATATCCTACAATGAGCAGTTCTTC
CDR3aa: CAWSARGRISYNEQFF

d_gene: .
v_gene: TRBV19
abundance: .
j_gene: TRBJ1-1
CDR3nt: TGTGCCAGTAGTATAGTGGGCAGTTCAAACACTGAAGCTTTCTTT
CDR3aa: CASSIVGSSNTEAFF

d_gene: TRBD2
v_gene: TRBV2
abundance: .
j_gene: TRBJ2-5
CDR3nt: TGTGCCAGCAGCGGGACTAGCGGTGAGACCCAGTACTTC
CDR3aa: CASSGTSGETQYF

d_gene: TRBD2
v_gene: TRBV7-2
abundance: .
j_gene: TRBJ2-2
CDR3nt: TGTGCCAGCAGCTTAGCCGGGACTAGCAGTCTGTTTTTT
CDR3aa: CASSLAGTSSLFF

d_gene: .
v_gene: TRBV21-1
abundance: .
j_gene: TRBJ2-7
CDR3nt: TGTGCCAGCACCGACACCCAAGCGGGAGGGCGAGGCGAGCAGTACTTC
CDR3aa: CASTDTQAGGRGEQYF

d_gene: TRBD1
v_gene: TRBV5-4
abundance: .
j_gene: TRBJ1-4
CDR3nt: TGTGCCAGCAGCTTGCCGGGACAGGGAGATGAAAAACTGTTTTTT
CDR3aa: CASSLPGQGDEKLFF